This TCR beta chain emerged from a study of T-cell reconstitution after alpha-beta-depleted transplantation in children. Preparation of the TCRbeta library was carried out with unique molecular identifiers. TCRdb itself ran the PCR reads through MiXCR, one entry per CDR3 protein. The sample yields about 360,000 distinct CDR3 sequences, about an eighth seen once. Germline CDR1 reads LGHNA; CDR2 reads YSLEER. Trimming removed 5 bases from V and 3 bases from J, with 16 bases in between. There are 15 residues in the CDR3. This specimen consisted of PBMCs, obtained from the stem cell graft. This TCR derives from a human donor who donated a stem cell graft to a child with Fanconi anemia. The chain combines TRBV4-3 with TRBJ1-2; the D is unclear. CDR3 sequence reads: CASSLRVAGDYGYTF. Written as DNA, the CDR3 is TGCGCCAGCAGCTTAAGGGTAGCGGGTGACTATGGCTACACCTTC.